These 8 T cell receptor beta chains were all obtained from the same sample, sequenced in a study of STAT5B mutations in CD4+ large granular lymphocyte leukemia. Generated by immunoSEQ multiplex PCR, the TCRdb table keeps only in-frame clones and is missing some. The table lists 30,000 to 40,000 clones, over 70% of them singletons. Sequenced input: CD4+ T cells from blood buffy coats. Receptors originate from a human donor in good health.

The chain is built from TRBV6-5 and TRBJ2-5; D might be TRBD1 or TRBD2, each matching 6 bases. Germline-derived CDR1 and CDR2 are MNHEY and SVGAGI. V shed 2 bases and J shed 5 bases, with 12 bases lying between them. The length of the CDR3 is 14 residues. The CDR3 DNA reads as TGTGCCAGCAGTTACGTCGGGGGCCACGAGACCCAGTACTTC. Translated, it gives CASSYVGGHETQYF.

CDR3: CASRDQLDTQYF. As DNA, the CDR3 is TGTGCCAGCAGGGACCAATTAGATACGCAGTATTTT. This rearrangement joins TRBV6-5 to TRBJ2-3; D gene ambiguous. The V end lost 6 bases, the J end lost 5 bases, and 9 bases lay between the germline ends. The CDR3 spans 12 residues. Germline V gene lookup returns CDR1 MNHEY and CDR2 SVGAGI.

This clone was found a few times. The V and J genes are TRBV7-3 and TRBJ2-3; 11 bases map to TRBD2. V gave up 6 bases and J gave up 5 bases; unmatched junction bases: 7. This CDR3 contains 15 residues. The germline CDR1 and CDR2 sequences are SGHTA and FQGTGA. The CDR3 DNA sequence: TGTGCCAGCAGACCCGGGACTAGCGGTCGAGATACGCAGTATTTT. As protein: CASRPGTSGRDTQYF.

The rearrangement uses TRBV23-1 and TRBJ1-2; D gene uncertain. TRBV23-1 is treated as an ORF (open reading frame) with a function not yet certain. CDR3 size: 14 residues. V lost 2 bases to trimming and J lost 3 bases, with 10 bases between them. For the CDR3, the DNA is TGCGCCAGCAGTCAAATTGGGTGGGACTATGGCTACACCTTC. It is translated as CASSQIGWDYGYTF.

The V and J genes are TRBV7-9 and TRBJ2-2, with TRBD2 as a possible D gene (5 bases). Germline CDR1 is SEHNR and CDR2 is FQNEAQ (reference sequence). The CDR3 is made up of 15 amino acids. V was pared by 4 bases and J by 1 base, with 10 bases between. This CDR3 is CASSSGSGNTGELFF. DNA of the CDR3: TGTGCCAGCAGCTCTGGCAGCGGGAACACCGGGGAGCTGTTTTTT.

V usage is TRBV10-3 and J usage is TRBJ2-2, with 9 bases fitting TRBD1. The CDR3 sequence is 16 residues long. Germline V gives CDR1 ENHRY, CDR2 SYGVKD. After removal of 10 bases from V and 3 bases from J, the junction contained 12 bases not matched to a gene. CDR3 nucleotide sequence: TGTGCCACCACCGGGACAGGGCGGGAGTACACCGGGGAGCTGTTTTTT. Translation gives CATTGTGREYTGELFF.

The chain links TRBV19 to TRBJ1-4; unclear D gene. The CDR3 runs 15 residues. The germline CDR1 and CDR2 sequences are LNHDA and SQIVND (reference sequence). The V and J ends lost 1 base and 8 bases respectively, with 14 bases between them. The CDR3 DNA reads as TGTGCCAGTAGTATAGGCGGAAAGGGATTCGAAAAACTGTTTTTT. The encoded protein is CASSIGGKGFEKLFF. The full variable domain, in which reference TRBV19 and TRBJ1-4 provide the parts outside the CDR3, is DGGITQSPKYLFRKEGQNVTLSCEQNLNHDAMYWYRQDPGQGLRLIYYSQIVNDFQKGDIAEGYSVSREKKESFPLTVTSAQKNPTAFYLCASSIGGKGFEKLFFGSGTQLSVL.

The chain recombines TRBV9 with TRBJ2-5, with 8 bases lining up with TRBD2. Germline CDR1 SGDLS, CDR2 YYNGEE. The CDR3 spans 15 residues. V gave up 7 bases and J gave up 5 bases; unmatched junction bases: 13. Here the CDR3 DNA reads TGTGCCAGCGCCAAAAGCGGGAGTTTACAGGAGACCCAGTACTTC. Translating it yields CASAKSGSLQETQYF.